Listed below are T cell receptor beta chains from one sample, sequenced in a study of identifying expanded T cells in peripheral blood. Clones were read by immunoSEQ multiplex PCR, and TCRdb kept only the in-frame ones, dropping some. The sample comprises some 65,000 clones, approximately 83% of which are singletons, and about a fifth rests with the top ten. Sequencing was performed on blood. The receptors stem from a person aged 18 to 75 in good health. Both conserved end residues are part of each CDR3. Each record gives: CDR3 DNA, CDR3 protein, clone size, V gene, D gene, J gene. The D gene is left open where the match is weak. Size tells how often a clone was seen (once, few, many) or the class of an expanded clone, and some rows leave it out.

CDR3 DNA: TGTGCCAGCAGTTATGGCGGGACAGGGATCAATGAGCAGTTCTTC; CDR3 protein: CASSYGGTGINEQFF; clone size: NA; V gene: TRBV6-5; D gene: TRBD1; J gene: TRBJ2-1
CDR3 DNA: TGTGCCAGCAGTAGGGGACAGAGATCCTACGAGCAGTACTTC; CDR3 protein: CASSRGQRSYEQYF; clone size: NA; V gene: TRBV2; D gene: TRBD1; J gene: TRBJ2-7
CDR3 DNA: TGTGCCAGCAGTCCGGAATTCGGGAGCAATCAGCCCCAGCATTTT; CDR3 protein: CASSPEFGSNQPQHF; clone size: NA; V gene: TRBV2; D gene: NA; J gene: TRBJ1-5
CDR3 DNA: TGTGCCAGCAGTTTTCCAGGGGGCTCTGGCTACACCTTC; CDR3 protein: CASSFPGGSGYTF; clone size: NA; V gene: TRBV28; D gene: TRBD1; J gene: TRBJ1-2
CDR3 DNA: TGTGCCAGCAGCTTAGCGCTCAGGGGGCAGGATGGCTACACCTTC; CDR3 protein: CASSLALRGQDGYTF; clone size: NA; V gene: TRBV7-2; D gene: TRBD1; J gene: TRBJ1-2
CDR3 DNA: TGCAGTGCTGGGGCTTTAGATACGCAGTATTTT; CDR3 protein: CSAGALDTQYF; clone size: once; V gene: TRBV20-1; D gene: NA; J gene: TRBJ2-3
CDR3 DNA: TGTGCCAGCAAACAGTTTTTCCAGGGACAGTCTAACTATGGCTACACCTTC; CDR3 protein: CASKQFFQGQSNYGYTF; clone size: once; V gene: TRBV2; D gene: TRBD1; J gene: TRBJ1-2
CDR3 DNA: TGTGCCTGGACCCGTCCCCCCGCTCGGACCCAGTACTTC; CDR3 protein: CAWTRPPARTQYF; clone size: NA; V gene: TRBV30; D gene: NA; J gene: TRBJ2-5
CDR3 DNA: TGTGCCAGCAGCAATAGGACGGTCTATGGCTACACCTTC; CDR3 protein: CASSNRTVYGYTF; clone size: once; V gene: TRBV21-1; D gene: NA; J gene: TRBJ1-2
CDR3 DNA: TGCAGCGCCTGGACTAGCGGGAGGCAAGAGACCCAGTACTTC; CDR3 protein: CSAWTSGRQETQYF; clone size: NA; V gene: TRBV29-1; D gene: TRBD2; J gene: TRBJ2-5
CDR3 DNA: TGTGCCAGCAGTCTTGGGACGGGGAGCGGCTACACCTTC; CDR3 protein: CASSLGTGSGYTF; clone size: NA; V gene: TRBV5-6; D gene: NA; J gene: TRBJ1-2
CDR3 DNA: TGTGCCAGCAGCTCTTTAGCGTATACCAGCACAGATACGCAGTATTTT; CDR3 protein: CASSSLAYTSTDTQYF; clone size: NA; V gene: TRBV5-6; D gene: NA; J gene: TRBJ2-3
CDR3 DNA: TGTGCCAGCAGCTTGGGGGTTAGGGACGAGCAGTACTTC; CDR3 protein: CASSLGVRDEQYF; clone size: NA; V gene: TRBV5-5; D gene: NA; J gene: TRBJ2-7
CDR3 DNA: TGTGCCAGCAGTGACCGGAACCGACAGTTCTTC; CDR3 protein: CASSDRNRQFF; clone size: NA; V gene: TRBV6-1; D gene: NA; J gene: TRBJ2-1
CDR3 DNA: TGTGCCAGCTCACCATCACGGACTGAAAACACTGAAGCTTTCTTT; CDR3 protein: CASSPSRTENTEAFF; clone size: NA; V gene: TRBV18; D gene: NA; J gene: TRBJ1-1
CDR3 DNA: TGTGCCAGCAGCTTAGGTCCGGGAGAGCAGTACTTC; CDR3 protein: CASSLGPGEQYF; clone size: NA; V gene: TRBV11-3; D gene: NA; J gene: TRBJ2-7
CDR3 DNA: TGTGCCAGCAGCTCCACAGGGGGGTTGGAGACCCAGTACTTC; CDR3 protein: CASSSTGGLETQYF; clone size: NA; V gene: TRBV7-9; D gene: TRBD1; J gene: TRBJ2-5
CDR3 DNA: TGTGCCAGCAGTGAAGTCGAGATGGGTTTGAACTATGGCTACACCTTC; CDR3 protein: CASSEVEMGLNYGYTF; clone size: NA; V gene: TRBV6-1; D gene: NA; J gene: TRBJ1-2
CDR3 DNA: TGTGCCAGCAGCCAATGGGGACAGGGGGCTTCTAATGAAAAACTGTTTTTT; CDR3 protein: CASSQWGQGASNEKLFF; clone size: NA; V gene: TRBV11-2; D gene: TRBD1; J gene: TRBJ1-4
CDR3 DNA: TGTGCCAGCAGTCCCCGGGACTCCGAACGAATTACCTCGCGATACACCTTC; CDR3 protein: CASSPRDSERITSRYTF; clone size: NA; V gene: TRBV2; D gene: NA; J gene: TRBJ1-2
CDR3 DNA: TGTGCCAGCAGTAAAGAGGGCGGACCTCAAGAGACCCAGTACTTC; CDR3 protein: CASSKEGGPQETQYF; clone size: NA; V gene: TRBV2; D gene: NA; J gene: TRBJ2-5
CDR3 DNA: TGTGCCAGCAGCATCGGGGGACCCTATGGCTACACCTTC; CDR3 protein: CASSIGGPYGYTF; clone size: NA; V gene: TRBV14; D gene: NA; J gene: TRBJ1-2
CDR3 DNA: TGTGCCAGCAGCCACCCTAATCAGCCCCAGCATTTT; CDR3 protein: CASSHPNQPQHF; clone size: NA; V gene: TRBV6-5; D gene: NA; J gene: TRBJ1-5
CDR3 DNA: TGTGCCAGCAGTCAGGTACATTCTGGAAACACCATATATTTT; CDR3 protein: CASSQVHSGNTIYF; clone size: NA; V gene: TRBV6-1; D gene: NA; J gene: TRBJ1-3
CDR3 DNA: TGTGCCAGCAGGGGGGGGAATCAGCCCCAGCATTTT; CDR3 protein: CASRGGNQPQHF; clone size: once; V gene: TRBV6-6; D gene: NA; J gene: TRBJ1-5
CDR3 DNA: TGTGCCAGCTCACCCACAGGGACAGCTAACTATGGCTACACCTTC; CDR3 protein: CASSPTGTANYGYTF; clone size: NA; V gene: TRBV18; D gene: TRBD1; J gene: TRBJ1-2
CDR3 DNA: TGTGCCAGCAGTTACCCGGGACAGGGAGACACTGAAGCTTTCTTT; CDR3 protein: CASSYPGQGDTEAFF; clone size: NA; V gene: TRBV6-6; D gene: TRBD1; J gene: TRBJ1-1
CDR3 DNA: TGTGCCAGCAGCCCGGGAGCAACGTACCAAGAGACCCAGTACTTC; CDR3 protein: CASSPGATYQETQYF; clone size: NA; V gene: TRBV11-2; D gene: NA; J gene: TRBJ2-5
CDR3 DNA: TGTGCCAGCAGTTTCGAAGCTAGCGGGAAGGTGCAGTTCTTC; CDR3 protein: CASSFEASGKVQFF; clone size: NA; V gene: TRBV27; D gene: TRBD2; J gene: TRBJ2-1
CDR3 DNA: TGTGCCACCAAAGGGACAGGGGACAATCAGCCCCAGCATTTT; CDR3 protein: CATKGTGDNQPQHF; clone size: NA; V gene: TRBV10-3; D gene: TRBD1; J gene: TRBJ1-5
CDR3 DNA: TGTGCCAGCAGCACCCGGGACAGGGACCACGAGCAGTACTTC; CDR3 protein: CASSTRDRDHEQYF; clone size: NA; V gene: TRBV7-9; D gene: TRBD1; J gene: TRBJ2-7
CDR3 DNA: TGCGCCAGCAGTCCCACGGGACAGGGGGTTCGGCACACTGAAGCTTTCTTT; CDR3 protein: CASSPTGQGVRHTEAFF; clone size: NA; V gene: TRBV5-1; D gene: TRBD1; J gene: TRBJ1-1
CDR3 DNA: TGCGCCAGCAGCTTGGTTGAGAGATCTAACACCGGGGAGCTGTTTTTT; CDR3 protein: CASSLVERSNTGELFF; clone size: NA; V gene: TRBV5-1; D gene: NA; J gene: TRBJ2-2
CDR3 DNA: TGTGCCAGCAGTTTTGGACAGGGGAACACCGGGGAGCTGTTTTTT; CDR3 protein: CASSFGQGNTGELFF; clone size: NA; V gene: TRBV6-1; D gene: TRBD1; J gene: TRBJ2-2
CDR3 DNA: TGTGCCAGCTCCCTGGGACTTTACAATGAGCAGTTCTTC; CDR3 protein: CASSLGLYNEQFF; clone size: NA; V gene: TRBV18; D gene: NA; J gene: TRBJ2-1
CDR3 DNA: TGTGCCAGTAGCCGATGGCTCTCAACCGGGACAGGGGGTTTCATGAACACTGAAGCTTTCTTT; CDR3 protein: CASSRWLSTGTGGFMNTEAFF; clone size: NA; V gene: TRBV19; D gene: TRBD1; J gene: TRBJ1-1
CDR3 DNA: TGTGCCAGCAACACAGCGGGAGCTGACACAGATACGCAGTATTTT; CDR3 protein: CASNTAGADTDTQYF; clone size: NA; V gene: TRBV9; D gene: TRBD2; J gene: TRBJ2-3
CDR3 DNA: TGCGCCAGCAGTATAGGGGCAACTAATGAAAAACTGTTTTTT; CDR3 protein: CASSIGATNEKLFF; clone size: once; V gene: TRBV5-1; D gene: NA; J gene: TRBJ1-4
CDR3 DNA: TGCAGCGTTGAAGAGAGGGGAGGGGCAGGAGGTTGGCGGACCGGGGAGCTGTTTTTT; CDR3 protein: CSVEERGGAGGWRTGELFF; clone size: NA; V gene: TRBV29-1; D gene: TRBD2; J gene: TRBJ2-2
CDR3 DNA: TGTGCCAGCAGCCAAGTCGTGGGCGGACCGAACACTGAAGCTTTCTTT; CDR3 protein: CASSQVVGGPNTEAFF; clone size: NA; V gene: TRBV14; D gene: NA; J gene: TRBJ1-1
CDR3 DNA: TGTGCCAGCAGCCAACGAGGGGCCTCCTACGAGCAGTACTTC; CDR3 protein: CASSQRGASYEQYF; clone size: NA; V gene: TRBV14; D gene: NA; J gene: TRBJ2-7
CDR3 DNA: TGCGCCGGCCGCCTCGACGGCCCTAGCCCGTCATCCTATGGCTACACCTTC; CDR3 protein: CAGRLDGPSPSSYGYTF; clone size: NA; V gene: TRBV10-1; D gene: NA; J gene: TRBJ1-2
CDR3 DNA: TGTGCCAGCAGAGCGACAGGTTACAATGAGCAGTTCTTC; CDR3 protein: CASRATGYNEQFF; clone size: NA; V gene: TRBV27; D gene: NA; J gene: TRBJ2-1
CDR3 DNA: TGCGCCAGCAGTGATAGGGCGGGTTACAATGAGCAGTTCTTC; CDR3 protein: CASSDRAGYNEQFF; clone size: NA; V gene: TRBV5-1; D gene: NA; J gene: TRBJ2-1